These 13 T cell receptor beta chains originate from one sample sequenced in a study of cytomegalovirus exposure and HLA in healthy donors. With 60 Vbeta and 13 Jbeta primers, the PCR was carried out. Measured with immunoSEQ multiplex PCR; TCRdb has only the in-frame clones, and not every one. This sample has 150,000 to 200,000 clones, with around 81% found just once. Specimen: PBMCs. Receptors originate from a young man in good health and CMV-seronegative.

This clone was picked up a small number of times. The V and J genes are TRBV18 and TRBJ1-4, with D maybe TRBD1 (5 bases). CDR3 length equals 16 residues. V was cut by 3 bases and J by 0 bases, with 11 bases left in between. Germline CDR1 reads KGHSH; CDR2 reads LQKENI. CDR3 nucleotide sequence: TGTGCCAGCTCACCCGGGGGTGACTCAACTAATGAAAAACTGTTTTTT. It specifies CASSPGGDSTNEKLFF.

The chain links TRBV29-1 to TRBJ2-1; no clear D gene. The CDR3 has 12 amino acids. Trimming shortened V by 3 bases and J by 6 bases, and 9 bases separated the two germline ends. CDR1 is SQVTM, CDR2 ANQGSEA, per germline. The DNA of the CDR3 is TGCAGCGTTGATCGGCAGGCCAATGAGCAGTTCTTC. This translates into CSVDRQANEQFF.

The chain couples TRBV28 to TRBJ2-1; a possible D gene is TRBD2 (5 bases). Germline V CDR1 and CDR2: MDHEN, SYDVKM. The germline V and J ends were trimmed by 6 bases and 4 bases, with 13 bases remaining between them. The CDR3 has 14 amino acids. CDR3 residues: CASSLRGSYNEQFF. DNA for the CDR3: TGTGCCAGCAGCCTTCGTGGGAGTTACAATGAGCAGTTCTTC.

This rearrangement joins TRBV5-1 to TRBJ2-5; 9 bases align to TRBD1. CDR3 length equals 13 residues. CDR1 and CDR2 from the germline V gene are SGHRS and YFSETQ. Unmatched junction bases numbered 4, after V lost 5 bases and J lost 5 bases. In DNA, the CDR3 is TGCGCCAGCAGTGGGGACAGGGCCGAGACCCAGTACTTC. It translates to CASSGDRAETQYF.

This clone was seen more than once but under ten times. This chain links TRBV28 with TRBJ2-5; possible D gene TRBD1, 5 bases. This CDR3 is 15 amino acids long. Germline V gene sequence: CDR1 MDHEN, CDR2 SYDVKM. Between the trimmed V and J ends, which lost 1 base and 2 bases, there was a span of 11 bases. Here the CDR3 reads CASSLYGRVQETQYF. The DNA of the CDR3 is TGTGCCAGCAGTTTATACGGCAGGGTTCAAGAGACCCAGTACTTC.

This clone was seen only a few times. This chain joins TRBV5-1 and TRBJ2-1, with a tentative D call TRBD1 (5 bases). There are 16 residues in the CDR3. The V end was cut by 0 bases, the J end by 0 bases, with 10 bases between. Per the germline V gene, CDR1 is SGHRS and CDR2 is YFSETQ. CDR3 coding DNA: TGCGCCAGCAGCTTGGGCCAGGGAAGCTCCTACAATGAGCAGTTCTTC. Amino acids: CASSLGQGSSYNEQFF.

V and J are TRBV11-1 and TRBJ2-5, with 12 bases lining up with TRBD1. V shed 4 bases and J 11 bases; nucleotides not matched to a gene: 11. This CDR3 is built from 15 residues. CDR1 and CDR2 (germline): SGHAT, FQDESV (reference sequence). For the CDR3, the DNA is TGTGCCAGCAGCTCCCGGGACAGGGGGCGGTGGGAGCAGTACTTC. It is translated as CASSSRDRGRWEQYF.

This clone was recorded a few times. The chain recombines TRBV5-4 with TRBJ1-5; D not certain. V lost 4 bases, J lost 1 base, and 12 bases lay in between. The length of the CDR3 is 15 residues. CDR1 and CDR2 from the germline V gene are SGHNT and YYREEE (reference sequence). This chain's CDR3 is CASSHGGFSNQPQHF. In DNA form, the CDR3 reads TGTGCCAGCAGCCACGGCGGGTTCAGCAATCAGCCCCAGCATTTT.

This clone was picked up one time. V usage is TRBV2 and J usage is TRBJ2-7; D is undetermined. Trimming left V 4 bases short and J 2 bases short, with 3 bases between. The CDR3 length is 11 residues. Germline values: CDR1 SNHLY, CDR2 FYNNEI. CDR3 coding DNA: TGTGCCAGCAGTGTTACCTACGAGCAGTACTTC. Its protein is CASSVTYEQYF.

Only one count was recorded for this clone. This chain uses TRBV11-1 with TRBJ2-1, with D perhaps matching TRBD2 (5 bases). Deletions cut 5 bases from V and 0 bases from J, with 11 bases between. The CDR3 loop spans 15 amino acids. The germline CDR1 and CDR2 sequences are SGHAT and FQDESV (reference sequence). The CDR3 coding sequence is TGTGCCAGCAGCCCGGACTTCCTCTCCTACAATGAGCAGTTCTTC. Translation gives CASSPDFLSYNEQFF.

The V gene is TRBV4-1, the J gene TRBJ1-1; TRBD1 matches at 8 bases. The germline CDR1 and CDR2 sequences are MGHRA and YSYEKL. Trimming cost V 4 bases and J 5 bases; bases outside gene matches: 6. This CDR3 is built from 14 residues. Written as DNA, the CDR3 is TGCGCCAGCAGCCCTAGACAGGGGCCAACTGAAGCTTTCTTT. The encoded protein is CASSPRQGPTEAFF.

This chain links TRBV6-1 with TRBJ1-2; the match to TRBD1 covers 7 bases. CDR1 and CDR2 from the germline V gene are MNHNS and SASEGT. V lost 1 base and J lost 8; bases outside the gene matches: 10. The CDR3 has 15 amino acids. The CDR3 region has the DNA TGTGCCAGCAGTGAAGGAGGGACAGAGGGACGCGGCTACACCTTC. Translating gives CASSEGGTEGRGYTF.

A single count supports this clone. The genes are TRBV10-3 and TRBJ1-2, with 12 bases fitting TRBD1. CDR1 and CDR2 from the germline V gene are ENHRY and SYGVKD. This CDR3 has 19 residues. V lost 0 bases, J lost 5 bases, and 13 bases stayed unmatched. In nucleotides, the CDR3 is TGTGCCATCAGTGAGTCCACCGGGGACAGGGGGCTCGCGGGGTATGGCTACACCTTC. Translation: CAISESTGDRGLAGYGYTF.